A single sample gave rise to the 7 T cell receptor beta chains below, sequenced in a study of T cell repertoires in cytomegalovirus infection. These receptors have no identified antigens. From the reads, TCRdb called clonotypes with MiXCR, one entry per CDR3 protein. The sample lists 900,000 to 950,000 distinct CDR3 sequences, around 32% seen once, with about an eighth in the top ten. Here the sequenced sample was cultured CD8+ T cells from PBMCs, taken from culture after CMV antigen stimulation. The receptors were gathered from a human donor in good health (CMV status not recorded). Some clones in this sample may be carry-over from other donors' samples.

CDR3 residues: CASMGWANVLTF. DNA for the CDR3: TGTGCCAGCATGGGCTGGGCCAACGTCCTGACTTTC. The rearrangement links TRBV12-3 or TRBV12-4 to TRBJ2-6; D uncertain. V was clipped by 7 bases and J by 5 bases, with 6 bases between them. This CDR3 region has 12 residues.

The chain joins TRBV10-3 to TRBJ1-5, with 8 bases that match TRBD1. Germline CDR1 reads ENHRY; CDR2 reads SYGVKD. The CDR3 runs 15 residues. V trimming: 3 bases; J trimming: 4 bases; junction bases outside the gene matches: 5. CDR3 region: CAISETRTGNQPQHF. The CDR3, as DNA: TGTGCCATCAGTGAAACCAGGACAGGGAATCAGCCCCAGCATTTT.

The V gene is TRBV6-1, the J gene TRBJ1-1, with TRBD1 as a possible D gene (5 bases). The CDR3 is made up of 14 amino acids. V was cut by 2 bases and J by 4 bases, with 11 bases left in between. Per the germline V gene, CDR1 is MNHNS and CDR2 is SASEGT. The CDR3 DNA follows: TGTGCCAGCAGTGAATGGGGCAGCGGCACTGAAGCTTTCTTT. Its protein is CASSEWGSGTEAFF.

The rearrangement links TRBV4-3 to TRBJ2-2; 8 bases map to TRBD2. Germline V lookup: CDR1 LGHNA, CDR2 YSLEER. The CDR3 covers 17 residues. The J segment lost 3 bases and the V segment lost 1 base, leaving 7 bases of the junction unmatched. The CDR3 sequence is CASSQGSGAGDTGELFF. CDR3 DNA: TGCGCCAGCAGCCAAGGGTCAGGAGCGGGAGACACCGGGGAGCTGTTTTTT.

The chain carries TRBV7-9 and TRBJ1-3; TRBD1 matches at 7 bases. CDR1 SEHNR and CDR2 FQNEAQ come from the germline V gene (reference sequence). The V and J ends lost 5 bases and 0 bases, in that order; junction bases with no gene match: 7. This CDR3 region has 16 residues. DNA of the CDR3: TGTGCCAGCAGCCCCCCGGACAGGAGCTCTGGAAACACCATATATTTT. This encodes CASSPPDRSSGNTIYF.

The chain uses TRBV18 and TRBJ2-5; 7 bases fit TRBD1. Trimming cost V 3 bases and J 3 bases; bases outside gene matches: 7. Per germline, CDR1 KGHSH and CDR2 LQKENI. This CDR3 has 15 amino acids. The CDR3 spells CASSPFRQGEETQYF. Here the CDR3 DNA reads TGTGCCAGCTCACCCTTTCGACAGGGAGAAGAGACCCAGTACTTC.

The chain carries TRBV10-3 and TRBJ2-3; either TRBD1 or TRBD2 may supply D (6 bases each). Germline CDR1 is ENHRY and CDR2 is SYGVKD. The CDR3 covers 16 residues. The DNA for the CDR3 is TGTGCTTCATCATACCGGAGGGGGGAGAGCACAGATACGCAGTATTTT. This gives the protein CASSYRRGESTDTQYF.